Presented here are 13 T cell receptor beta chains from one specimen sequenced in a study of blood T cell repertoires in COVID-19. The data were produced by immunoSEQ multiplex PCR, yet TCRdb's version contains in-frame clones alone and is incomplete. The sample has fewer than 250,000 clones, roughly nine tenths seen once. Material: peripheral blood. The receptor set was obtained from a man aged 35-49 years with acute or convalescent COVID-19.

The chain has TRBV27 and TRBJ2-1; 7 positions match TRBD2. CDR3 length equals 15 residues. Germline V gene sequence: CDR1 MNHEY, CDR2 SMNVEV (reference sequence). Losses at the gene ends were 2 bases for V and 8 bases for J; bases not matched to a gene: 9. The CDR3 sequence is CASSLVGGPAYEQFF. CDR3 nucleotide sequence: TGTGCCAGCAGTTTAGTGGGAGGGCCGGCGTATGAGCAGTTCTTC.

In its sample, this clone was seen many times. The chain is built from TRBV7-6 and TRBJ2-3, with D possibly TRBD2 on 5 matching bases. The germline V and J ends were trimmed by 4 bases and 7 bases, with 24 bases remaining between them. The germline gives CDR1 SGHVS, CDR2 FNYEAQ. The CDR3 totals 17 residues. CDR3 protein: CASSSPRGSADLNTQYF. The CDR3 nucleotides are TGTGCCAGCAGCTCCCCCCGGGGAAGCGCGGACCTAAATACGCAGTATTTT.

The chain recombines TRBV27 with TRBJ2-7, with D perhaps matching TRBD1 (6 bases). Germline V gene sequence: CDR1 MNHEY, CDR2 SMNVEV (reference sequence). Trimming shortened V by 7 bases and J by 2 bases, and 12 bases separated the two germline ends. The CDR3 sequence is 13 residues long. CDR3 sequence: CASTTGSAYEQYF. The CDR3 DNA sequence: TGTGCCAGCACCACAGGGTCGGCCTACGAGCAGTACTTC.

The CDR3 sequence: CASSYYGLQANVLTF. The CDR3 region has the DNA TGTGCCAGCAGTTACTACGGACTGCAAGCCAACGTCCTGACTTTC. The V and J genes are TRBV6-5 and TRBJ2-6; TRBD2 might be the D (5 bases). From germline, CDR1 is MNHEY and CDR2 SVGAGI. This CDR3 has 15 residues. Trimming cost V 1 base and J 7 bases, with 11 bases left between them.

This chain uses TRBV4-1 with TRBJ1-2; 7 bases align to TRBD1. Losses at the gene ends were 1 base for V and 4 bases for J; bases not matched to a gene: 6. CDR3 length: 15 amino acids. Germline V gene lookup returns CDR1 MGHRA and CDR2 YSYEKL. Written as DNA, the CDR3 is TGCGCCAGCAGCCAAGCGAGGGACAGCGGCTATGGCTACACCTTC. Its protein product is CASSQARDSGYGYTF.

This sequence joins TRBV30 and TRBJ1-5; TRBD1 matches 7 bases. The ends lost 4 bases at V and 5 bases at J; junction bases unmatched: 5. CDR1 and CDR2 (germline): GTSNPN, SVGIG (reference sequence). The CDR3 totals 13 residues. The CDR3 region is CAWNRGRDQPQHF. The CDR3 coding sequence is TGTGCCTGGAACAGGGGCAGGGATCAGCCCCAGCATTTT.

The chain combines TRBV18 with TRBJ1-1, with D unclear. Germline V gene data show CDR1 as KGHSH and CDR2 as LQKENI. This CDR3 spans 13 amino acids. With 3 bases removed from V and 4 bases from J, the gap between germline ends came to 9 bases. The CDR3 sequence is CASSPPVRTEAFF. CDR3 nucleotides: TGTGCCAGCTCACCCCCGGTGCGCACTGAAGCTTTCTTT.

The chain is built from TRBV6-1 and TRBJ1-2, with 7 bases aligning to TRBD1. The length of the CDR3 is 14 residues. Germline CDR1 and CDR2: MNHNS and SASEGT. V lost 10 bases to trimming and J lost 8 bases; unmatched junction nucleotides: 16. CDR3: CAIAMTGIMVGYTF. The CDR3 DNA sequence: TGTGCCATCGCTATGACAGGGATTATGGTGGGCTACACCTTC.

The CDR3 bases are TGTGCCAGCAAACCGGGGGGGATCGAAAAACTGTTTTTT. It translates to CASKPGGIEKLFF. V is TRBV28 and J is TRBJ1-4; tentatively, D is TRBD1 (5 bases). Germline values: CDR1 MDHEN, CDR2 SYDVKM. CDR3 length: 13 residues. Trimming removed 7 bases at V and 8 bases at J, with 14 bases between.

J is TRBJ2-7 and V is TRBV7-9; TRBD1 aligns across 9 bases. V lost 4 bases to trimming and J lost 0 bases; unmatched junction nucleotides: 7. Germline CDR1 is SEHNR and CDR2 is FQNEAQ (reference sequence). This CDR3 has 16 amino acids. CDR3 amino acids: CASSSPGTGSSYEQYF. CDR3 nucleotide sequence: TGTGCCAGCAGCTCCCCAGGGACAGGGAGCTCCTACGAGCAGTACTTC.

The CDR3 loop is CASSQALRGDTQYF. CDR3 in DNA: TGTGCCAGCAGCCAAGCTCTACGGGGAGATACGCAGTATTTT. V is TRBV3-1 (or the pseudogene TRBV3-2) and J is TRBJ2-3; maybe TRBD2 (5 bases). Trimming took off 1 base at V and 5 bases at J, with 10 bases between the two ends. This CDR3 comprises 14 residues. Germline CDR1 reads LGHDT; CDR2 reads YNNKEL (reference sequence).

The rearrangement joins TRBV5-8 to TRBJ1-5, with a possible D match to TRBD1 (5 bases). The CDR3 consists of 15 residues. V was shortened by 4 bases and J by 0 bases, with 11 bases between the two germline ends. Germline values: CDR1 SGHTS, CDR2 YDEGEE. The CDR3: CASSGGGHSNQPQHF. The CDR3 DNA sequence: TGTGCCAGCAGCGGGGGAGGACATAGCAATCAGCCCCAGCATTTT.

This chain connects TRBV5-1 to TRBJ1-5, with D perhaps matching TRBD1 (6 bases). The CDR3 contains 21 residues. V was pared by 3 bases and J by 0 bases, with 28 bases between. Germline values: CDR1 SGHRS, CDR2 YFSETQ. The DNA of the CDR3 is TGCGCCAGCAGCTCGCGGGGGGAGGGGGGGATGTGGCTATATAGCAATCAGCCCCAGCATTTT. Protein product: CASSSRGEGGMWLYSNQPQHF.